This TCR beta chain was identified in a study of cytomegalovirus exposure and HLA in healthy donors. Findings of the study overall: The authors assumed roughly uniform sequencing depth across donors for presence/absence analyses. The CMV antigen specificity of three CMV-associated chains was confirmed through in vitro analysis.

PCR amplification relied on 60 Vbeta primers (plus 13 Jbeta primers). The assay was immunoSEQ multiplex PCR, and TCRdb's table has in-frame clones only and misses some. Of about 130,000 clones in the sample, about 82% were seen once. The CDR3 is 12 amino acids. V was shortened by 3 bases and J by 0 bases, with 6 bases between the two germline ends. CDR1 is GTSNPN, CDR2 SVGIG, per germline (reference sequence). Healthy bone marrow donors supplied every sample. As regards this clone: Its target is unknown.

This receptor was obtained from a boy younger than 18 in good health and CMV-seronegative. Sequenced input: PBMCs. The chain has TRBV30 and TRBJ2-7; weak D call: TRBD2 (5 bases). The CDR3 protein is CAWRGSSYEQYF. The CDR3, as DNA: TGTGCCTGGAGAGGGAGCTCCTACGAGCAGTACTTC.